Shown below are 6 T cell receptor beta chains from a single sample sequenced in a study of cytomegalovirus exposure and HLA in healthy donors. In the PCR, 60 Vbeta and 13 Jbeta primers were used. Sequencing was performed with immunoSEQ multiplex PCR; in TCRdb, only in-frame clones are kept and a portion is missing. Among 150,000 to 200,000 clones, approximately 80% were seen once, and the ten largest hold approximately 1.1%. Sequenced material: PBMCs. The receptors here all came from a woman in her forties in good health and CMV-seronegative.

The rearrangement links TRBV9 to TRBJ2-3, with 10 bases matching TRBD2. From germline, CDR1 is SGDLS and CDR2 YYNGEE. CDR3 length equals 19 residues. After removal of 3 bases from V and 1 base from J, the junction contained 14 bases not matched to a gene. The CDR3 sequence is CASSEEEASGRGGTDTQYF. The CDR3 nucleotides read TGTGCCAGCAGCGAGGAGGAGGCTAGCGGGAGAGGGGGCACAGATACGCAGTATTTT.

The chain couples TRBV7-2 to TRBJ1-1; 7 bases fit TRBD1. Per the germline V gene, CDR1 is SGHTA and CDR2 is FQGNSA. J lost 0 bases, V lost 6 bases, and 4 bases had no gene match. The length of the CDR3 is 14 residues. Here the CDR3 reads CASRTGLMNTEAFF. For the CDR3, the DNA is TGTGCCAGCAGGACAGGGCTTATGAACACTGAAGCTTTCTTT.

The CDR3 reads CASSQGGGTTNEKLFF. CDR3 in DNA: TGCGCCAGCAGCCAAGGGGGGGGGACAACTAATGAAAAACTGTTTTTT. V is TRBV4-3 and J is TRBJ1-4; D may be TRBD1 (5 bases). Between the trimmed V and J ends, which lost 1 base and 0 bases, there was a span of 9 bases. The CDR3 is 16 amino acids. In germline, CDR1 is LGHNA, CDR2 YSLEER.

V usage is TRBV5-4 and J usage is TRBJ1-1; 7 bases fit TRBD1. Germline CDR1 and CDR2: SGHNT and YYREEE (reference sequence). This CDR3 has 14 residues. V lost 4 bases and J lost 1; bases outside the gene matches: 4. The CDR3 sequence is CASSAGQSNTEAFF. The CDR3 nucleotides are TGTGCCAGCAGCGCGGGACAGTCGAACACTGAAGCTTTCTTT. The full variable domain, rest sourced from reference TRBV5-4 and TRBJ1-1, is ETGVTQSPTHLIKTRGQQVTLRCSSQSGHNTVSWYQQALGQGPQFIFQYYREEENGRGNFPPRFSGLQFPNYSSELNVNALELDDSALYLCASSAGQSNTEAFFGQGTRLTVV.

The V gene is TRBV6-1, the J gene TRBJ1-1; 8 nucleotides line up with TRBD1. The junction had 17 bases not matched to a gene; V was cut back by 4 bases and J by 10 bases. CDR1 MNHNS and CDR2 SASEGT come from the germline V gene. The CDR3 covers 16 residues. CDR3: CASSARRDRTDLGAFF. The CDR3 region has the DNA TGTGCCAGCAGTGCACGACGGGACAGGACGGACCTAGGAGCTTTCTTT.

This clone was seen only once. CDR3 bases: TGTGCCAGCAGCTTAGGGCCGTCAGATACCTACGAGCAGTACTTC. Its translation is CASSLGPSDTYEQYF. The chain is built from TRBV7-2 and TRBJ2-7; D gene uncertain. The V and J ends lost 1 base and 2 bases respectively, with 12 bases between them. Germline CDR1 reads SGHTA; CDR2 reads FQGNSA. This CDR3 region has 15 residues.